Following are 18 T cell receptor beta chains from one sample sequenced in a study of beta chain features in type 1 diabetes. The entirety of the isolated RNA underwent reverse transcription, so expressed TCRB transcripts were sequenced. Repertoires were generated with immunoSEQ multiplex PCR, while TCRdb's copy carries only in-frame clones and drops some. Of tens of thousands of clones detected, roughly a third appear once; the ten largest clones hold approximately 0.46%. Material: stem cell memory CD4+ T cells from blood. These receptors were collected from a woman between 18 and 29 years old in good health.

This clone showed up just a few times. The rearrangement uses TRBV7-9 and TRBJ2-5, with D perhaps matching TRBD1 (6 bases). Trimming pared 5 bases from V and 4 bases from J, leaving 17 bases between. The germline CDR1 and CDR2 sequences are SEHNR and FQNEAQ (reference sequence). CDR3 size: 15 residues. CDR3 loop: CASSLSSGDRETQYF. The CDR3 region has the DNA TGTGCCAGCAGCCTATCATCAGGGGATCGAGAGACCCAGTACTTC.

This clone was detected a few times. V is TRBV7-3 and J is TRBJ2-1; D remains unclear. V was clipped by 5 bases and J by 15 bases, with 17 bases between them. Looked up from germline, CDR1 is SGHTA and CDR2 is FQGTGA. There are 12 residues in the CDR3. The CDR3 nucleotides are TGTGCCAGCAGCCCCGACACGGTTTATCGGTTCTTC. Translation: CASSPDTVYRFF.

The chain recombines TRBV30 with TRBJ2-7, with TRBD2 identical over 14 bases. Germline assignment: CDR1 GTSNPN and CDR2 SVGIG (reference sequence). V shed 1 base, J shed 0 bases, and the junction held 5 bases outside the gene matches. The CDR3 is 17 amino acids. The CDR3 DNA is TGTGCCTGGAGTGGCGGGACTAGCGGGGGAGACTCCTACGAGCAGTACTTC. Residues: CAWSGGTSGGDSYEQYF.

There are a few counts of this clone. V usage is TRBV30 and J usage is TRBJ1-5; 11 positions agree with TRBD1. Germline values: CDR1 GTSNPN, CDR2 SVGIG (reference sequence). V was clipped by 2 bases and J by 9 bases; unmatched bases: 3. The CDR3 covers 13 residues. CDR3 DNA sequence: TGTGCCTGGAGTCCCGGGACAGGGGGGCCCCAGCATTTT. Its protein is CAWSPGTGGPQHF.

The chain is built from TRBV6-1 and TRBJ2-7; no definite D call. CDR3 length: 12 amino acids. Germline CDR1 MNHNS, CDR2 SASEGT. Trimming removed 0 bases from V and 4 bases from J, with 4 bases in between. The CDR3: CASSEARYEQYF. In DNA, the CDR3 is TGTGCCAGCAGTGAAGCGCGGTACGAGCAGTACTTC.

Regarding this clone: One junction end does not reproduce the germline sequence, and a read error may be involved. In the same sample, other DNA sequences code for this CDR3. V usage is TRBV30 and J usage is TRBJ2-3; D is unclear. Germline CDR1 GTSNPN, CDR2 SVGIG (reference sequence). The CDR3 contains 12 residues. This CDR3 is CAWSESRDTQYF. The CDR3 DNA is TGCGCCTGGAGTGAGTCCAGAGATACGCAGTATTTT.

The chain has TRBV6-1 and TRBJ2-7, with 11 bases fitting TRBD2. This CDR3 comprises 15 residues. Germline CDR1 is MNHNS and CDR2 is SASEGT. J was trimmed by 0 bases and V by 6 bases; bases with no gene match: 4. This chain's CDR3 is CASRGLAGSSYEQYF. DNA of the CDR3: TGTGCCAGCAGAGGACTAGCGGGCTCCTCCTACGAGCAGTACTTC.

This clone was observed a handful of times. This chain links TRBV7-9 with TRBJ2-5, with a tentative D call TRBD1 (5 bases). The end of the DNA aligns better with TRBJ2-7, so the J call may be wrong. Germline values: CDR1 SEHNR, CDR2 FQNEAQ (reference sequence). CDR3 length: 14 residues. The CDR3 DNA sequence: TGTGCCAGCAGCCCCCGCTCAGGGTCCTACGAGCAGTACTTC. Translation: CASSPRSGSYEQYF.

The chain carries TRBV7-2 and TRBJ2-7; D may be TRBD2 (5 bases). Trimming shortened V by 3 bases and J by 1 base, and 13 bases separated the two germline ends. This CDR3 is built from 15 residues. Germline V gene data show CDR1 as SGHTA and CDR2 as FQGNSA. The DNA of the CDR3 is TGTGCCAGCAGCTTTCGCAGACTACCTTCCTACGAGCAGTACTTC. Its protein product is CASSFRRLPSYEQYF.

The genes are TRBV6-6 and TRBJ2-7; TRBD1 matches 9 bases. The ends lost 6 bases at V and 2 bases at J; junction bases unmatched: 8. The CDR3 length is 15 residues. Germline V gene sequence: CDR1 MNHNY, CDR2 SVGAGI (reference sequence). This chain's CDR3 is CASSRRDRVPYEQYF. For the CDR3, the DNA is TGTGCCAGCAGCCGCCGGGACAGGGTACCCTACGAGCAGTACTTC.

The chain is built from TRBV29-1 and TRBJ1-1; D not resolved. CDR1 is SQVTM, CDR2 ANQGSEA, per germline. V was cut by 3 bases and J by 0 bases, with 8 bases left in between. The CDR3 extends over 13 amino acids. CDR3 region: CSVEAGMNTEAFF. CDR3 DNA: TGCAGCGTTGAGGCGGGGATGAACACTGAAGCTTTCTTT.

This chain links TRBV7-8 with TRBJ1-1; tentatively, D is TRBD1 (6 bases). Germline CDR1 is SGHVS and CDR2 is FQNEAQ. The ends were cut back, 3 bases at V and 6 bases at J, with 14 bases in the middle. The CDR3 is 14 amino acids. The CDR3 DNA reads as TGTGCCAGCAGCTTGGAGCAGGGGAGGGCTGAAGCTTTCTTT. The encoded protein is CASSLEQGRAEAFF.

The DNA for the CDR3 is TGTGCCAGCTCACCAGGGACAGGGGGGTACACTGAAGCTTTCTTT. Translating gives CASSPGTGGYTEAFF. This chain uses TRBV18 with TRBJ1-1; the match to TRBD1 covers 11 bases. The junction had 2 bases not matched to a gene; V was cut back by 2 bases and J by 3 bases. This CDR3 is built from 15 residues. The germline V gene has CDR1 KGHSH and CDR2 LQKENI.

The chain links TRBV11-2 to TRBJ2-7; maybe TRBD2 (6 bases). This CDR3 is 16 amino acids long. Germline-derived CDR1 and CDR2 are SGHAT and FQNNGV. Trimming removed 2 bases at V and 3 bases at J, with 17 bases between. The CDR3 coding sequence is TGTGCCAGCAGCTTATTCAGGGACGGGAGTCGCTACGAGCAGTACTTC. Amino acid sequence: CASSLFRDGSRYEQYF.

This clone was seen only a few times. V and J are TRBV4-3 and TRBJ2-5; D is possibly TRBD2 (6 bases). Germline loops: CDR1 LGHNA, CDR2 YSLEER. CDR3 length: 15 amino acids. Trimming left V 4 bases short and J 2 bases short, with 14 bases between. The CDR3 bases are TGCGCCAGCAGCCTACGAGGGACTTCTCAAGAGACCCAGTACTTC. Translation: CASSLRGTSQETQYF.

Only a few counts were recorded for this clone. The CDR3 bases are TGCAGTGCTAAGACTCGGGTCGCTTTCTTT. It yields the protein CSAKTRVAFF. The chain links TRBV20-1 to TRBJ1-1; D uncertain. This CDR3 comprises 10 residues. Trimming took 4 bases from V and 11 from J, leaving 11 bases between them. CDR1 is DFQATT and CDR2 is SNEGSKA in the germline V gene (reference sequence).

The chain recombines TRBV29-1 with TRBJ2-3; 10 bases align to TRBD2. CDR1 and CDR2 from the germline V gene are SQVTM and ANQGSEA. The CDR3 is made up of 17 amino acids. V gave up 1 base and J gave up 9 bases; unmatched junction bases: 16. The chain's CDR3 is CSVEVVGASGGSRTQYF. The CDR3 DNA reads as TGCAGCGTTGAAGTGGTAGGGGCTAGCGGGGGCTCCCGAACGCAGTATTTT.

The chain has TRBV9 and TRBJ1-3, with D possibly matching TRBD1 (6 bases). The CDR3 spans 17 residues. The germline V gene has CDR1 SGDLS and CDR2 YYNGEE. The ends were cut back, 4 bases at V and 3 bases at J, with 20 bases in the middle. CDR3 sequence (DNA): TGTGCCAGCAGCTCCGATTTTTCCCGGACAGTTGGAAACACCATATATTTT. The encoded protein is CASSSDFSRTVGNTIYF.